A selection of T cell receptor beta chains follows, all from one sample in a study of shared clonotypes between healthy human individuals. Sequencing used immunoSEQ multiplex PCR; TCRdb keeps in-frame clones, though not all of them. The sample records under 750,000 clones, approximately 77% being singletons. Sequencing was done on a sample of memory CD4+ T cells sorted from blood. These receptors were taken from a woman aged 30 to 39 in good health. Both conserved end residues are part of each CDR3. A D gene is named only where the DNA matches it firmly. The size field is filled for only some rows; it gives once, few, many or a size class.

.	TRBV19	15	TRBJ2-1	TRBD1	TGTGCCAGTAGTACCGACAGGGGGCTATACAATGAGCAGTTCTTC	CASSTDRGLYNEQFF
.	TRBV10-3	13	TRBJ1-2	TRBD1	TGTGCCATCTGGGACAGGGGGACATATGGCTACACCTTC	CAIWDRGTYGYTF
.	TRBV6-5	11	TRBJ2-1	.	TGTGCCAGCAAAAGAGACAATGAGCAGTTCTTC	CASKRDNEQFF
once	TRBV2	11	TRBJ2-3	.	TGTGCCAGCAGTGGAGGGTATACGCAGTATTTT	CASSGGYTQYF
.	TRBV5-1	13	TRBJ2-1	.	TGCGCCAGCAGGGCGGGACGGTACAATGAGCAGTTCTTC	CASRAGRYNEQFF
.	TRBV18	12	TRBJ1-2	.	TGTGCCAGCTCTCCTACAGTCGGTGGCTACACCTTC	CASSPTVGGYTF
.	TRBV7-5	20	TRBJ2-7	.	TGTGTCAGAAGCCGCCTGGGGACTAGCGGGATCCCACGGGGAGACTACGAGCAGTACTTC	CVRSRLGTSGIPRGDYEQYF
.	TRBV27	16	TRBJ2-1	TRBD2	TGTGCCAGCAGGTCATATCTGCGGGGGGCCTACAATGAGCAGTTCTTC	CASRSYLRGAYNEQFF
.	TRBV5-5	14	TRBJ1-2	TRBD1	TGTGCCAGCAGACCGGGGGGACAGGACTATGGCTACACCTTC	CASRPGGQDYGYTF
.	TRBV28	15	TRBJ2-5	.	TGTGCCAGCAGTTTAGTACTCCAGGGTGGAGAGACCCAGTACTTC	CASSLVLQGGETQYF
.	TRBV19	16	TRBJ2-5	.	TGTGCCAGTAGTATAGATCGTAGCGGCGGTCAAGAGACCCAGTACTTC	CASSIDRSGGQETQYF
.	TRBV19	15	TRBJ2-7	.	TGTGCCAGTAGTATCCGCCAGGGTGGAGTCTACGAGCAGTACTTC	CASSIRQGGVYEQYF
.	TRBV28	15	TRBJ1-1	TRBD1	TGTGCCAGCAGTCCCGGGGACAGGGAAAACACTGAAGCTTTCTTT	CASSPGDRENTEAFF
.	TRBV19	14	TRBJ2-5	.	TGTGCCAGTAGTATTCAAGAGGGAGCAGAGACCCAGTACTTC	CASSIQEGAETQYF
few	TRBV29-1	14	TRBJ2-1	.	TGCAGCGTTGAAGGGGGAGTAAAGGACAATGAGCAGTTCTTC	CSVEGGVKDNEQFF
.	TRBV6-1	12	TRBJ2-7	.	TGTGCCACAGGACAGTCTGCCTACGAGCAGTACTTC	CATGQSAYEQYF
.	TRBV6-1	14	TRBJ2-7	TRBD2	TGTGCCAGCAGTCGGACTAGCGGGTCCTACGAGCAGTACTTC	CASSRTSGSYEQYF
many	TRBV7-2	15	TRBJ1-5	.	TGTGCCAGCAGCTTGCCGGGGGGGAAGAATCAGCCCCAGCATTTT	CASSLPGGKNQPQHF
few	TRBV5-1	14	TRBJ2-1	.	TGCGCCAGCACGTTACTTGAAACTCACAATGAGCAGTTCTTC	CASTLLETHNEQFF
few	TRBV19	11	TRBJ1-2	.	TGTGCCAGTAGTGTAAGGGATGGCTACACCTTC	CASSVRDGYTF
once	TRBV5-1	14	TRBJ2-7	.	TGCGCCAGCAGTTACCGGGCTAGCTCCTACGAGCAGTACTTC	CASSYRASSYEQYF
.	TRBV15	14	TRBJ2-1	.	TGTGCCACCAGGAATGCGCGGCCCGGCAATGAGCAGTTCTTC	CATRNARPGNEQFF
.	TRBV27	15	TRBJ2-7	TRBD1	TGTGCCAGCAGTTTTGGGACAGGGAGATCCTACGAGCAGTACTTC	CASSFGTGRSYEQYF
many	TRBV7-2	13	TRBJ1-1	.	TGTGCCAGCAGCTTAGAAATGAACACTGAAGCTTTCTTT	CASSLEMNTEAFF
few	TRBV27	14	TRBJ1-5	TRBD1	TGTGCCAGCAGTTCGAACAGGGGGGACCAGCCCCAGCATTTT	CASSSNRGDQPQHF
.	TRBV10-3	15	TRBJ1-3	TRBD1	TGTGCCATCAGTGGGGGACAGTCCTCTGGAAACACCATATATTTT	CAISGGQSSGNTIYF
.	TRBV18	19	TRBJ1-3	.	TGTGCCAGCTCACCAGTTCTTCGCGGCAGGACGGGCTCTGGAGACACCATATATTTT	CASSPVLRGRTGSGDTIYF
.	TRBV10-2	13	TRBJ1-5	.	TGCGCCAGCACACAGACTTTCAATCAGCCCCAGCATTTT	CASTQTFNQPQHF
.	TRBV28	16	TRBJ2-3	TRBD2	TGTGCCAGCACCCCCCAGGGACGGACTAGCGCAGATACGCAGTATTTT	CASTPQGRTSADTQYF
.	TRBV2	17	TRBJ2-1	TRBD2	TGTGCCAGCAGGGAACTAGCGGGAGTGTGGGGGAAGGATGAGCAGTTCTTC	CASRELAGVWGKDEQFF
few	TRBV6-1	16	TRBJ2-2	.	TGTGCCAGCAGTGACGCACCAAGGCTAAAGACCGGGGAGCTGTTTTTT	CASSDAPRLKTGELFF
.	TRBV6-5	15	TRBJ1-5	.	TGTGCCAGCAGAGTACAGGAGGCCAGCAATCAGCCCCAGCATTTT	CASRVQEASNQPQHF
.	TRBV25-1	16	TRBJ2-5	TRBD1	TGTGCCAGCAGTGGTTCCTCGACAGGGCCTTGGGAGACCCAGTACTTC	CASSGSSTGPWETQYF
.	TRBV19	14	TRBJ2-7	.	TGTGCCAGTAGTATTTCCCCCGGACCCTACGAGCAGTACTTC	CASSISPGPYEQYF
.	TRBV7-2	14	TRBJ2-2	.	TGTGCCAGCAGCTACCAGGGGGGGACCGGGGAGCTGTTTTTT	CASSYQGGTGELFF
many	TRBV27	14	TRBJ1-5	.	TGTGCCAGCAGTCTAGGACATCACAGTCAGCCCCAGCATTTT	CASSLGHHSQPQHF
.	TRBV28	12	TRBJ1-2	TRBD1	TGTGCCAGCGGAGACAGGGGGGTAGGCTACACCTTC	CASGDRGVGYTF
.	TRBV28	11	TRBJ2-1	.	TGTGCCAGCAGTTTTCTAACTGGGCAGTTCTTC	CASSFLTGQFF